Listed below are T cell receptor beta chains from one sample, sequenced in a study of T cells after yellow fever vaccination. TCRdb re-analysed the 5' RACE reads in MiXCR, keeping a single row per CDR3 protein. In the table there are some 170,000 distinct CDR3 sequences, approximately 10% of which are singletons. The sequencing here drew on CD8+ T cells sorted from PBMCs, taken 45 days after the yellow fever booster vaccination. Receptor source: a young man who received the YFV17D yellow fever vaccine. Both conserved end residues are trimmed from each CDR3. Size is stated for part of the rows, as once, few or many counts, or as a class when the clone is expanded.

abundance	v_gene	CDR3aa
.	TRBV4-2	ASSQGPGQPLH
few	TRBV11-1	ASSLSSGGAHEQF
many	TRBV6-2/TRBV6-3	ASSYSTTTEAF
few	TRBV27	ASSLSSVGAANTGELF
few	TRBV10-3	ASENTQSSGANVLT
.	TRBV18	ASSRIPGGVTGELF
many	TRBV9	ASSRDRVTDTQY
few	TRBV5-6	ASSGTGGSDTQY
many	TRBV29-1	SVVSGGARGTGELF
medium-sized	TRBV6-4	ASSGTNTGELF
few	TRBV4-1	ASSQPSGGYDNEQF
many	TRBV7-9	ASSSTGTGGLDTQY
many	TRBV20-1	SATLRDPYEQY
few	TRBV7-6	ASSHTGGPTGELF
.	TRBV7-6	ASSPGGVLVEQF
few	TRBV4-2	ASSQAPLTGELF
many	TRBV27	ASSLLGNEQF
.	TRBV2	ASSEALGGREQF
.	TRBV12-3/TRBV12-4	ASSPAGERGPDTQY
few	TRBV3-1	ASSQADRVAGELF
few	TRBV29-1	SVEGWRSTDTQY
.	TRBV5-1	ASSLEVRDREKLF
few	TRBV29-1	SVSTGGAGTEAF
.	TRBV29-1	SVGAGSTDTQY
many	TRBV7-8	ASSISGGRNEQF
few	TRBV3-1	ASSQVVSSGANVLT
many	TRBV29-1	SVWTANTGELF
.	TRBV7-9	ASSPAPDSLGYT
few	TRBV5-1	ASSLGDRGQETQY
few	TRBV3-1	ASSLPLGQSGNEQF
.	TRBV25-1	ASSEYWGTLPESTDTQY
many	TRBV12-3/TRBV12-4	ASSSTGLAKNIQY
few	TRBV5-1	ASSSTDRGYQPQH
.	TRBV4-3	ASSQDPWRGGLSDTQY
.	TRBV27	ASSFGGGGQY
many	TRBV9	ASSGWGLLQETQY
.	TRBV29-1	SVERGLYGYT